The 20 T cell receptor beta chains below all came from one sample that was sequenced in a study of control samples from healthy donors and cancer patients. The table came from immunoSEQ multiplex PCR; TCRdb's copy has only in-frame clones and leaves some out. The table records 57,000 or so clones, around 90% of them present only once. Sequenced material: PBMCs. The receptor source for this set is a man aged 55-75 years with colorectal cancer.

The chain combines TRBV11-2 with TRBJ1-1; TRBD1 might be the D (6 bases). Germline V CDR1 and CDR2: SGHAT, FQNNGV. The germline V and J ends were trimmed by 1 base and 4 bases, with 13 bases remaining between them. The CDR3 spans 15 residues. In nucleotides, the CDR3 is TGTGCCAGCAGCTTAGCCAGGGGATTAAGCACTGAAGCTTTCTTT. It translates to CASSLARGLSTEAFF.

The genes are TRBV9 and TRBJ2-7; 9 bases agree with TRBD1. Germline V gene sequence: CDR1 SGDLS, CDR2 YYNGEE. The CDR3 loop spans 14 amino acids. V lost 2 bases to trimming and J lost 3 bases; unmatched junction nucleotides: 3. For the CDR3, the DNA is TGTGCCAGCAGCGTGGGACAGGGAAACTACGAGCAGTACTTC. Encoded protein: CASSVGQGNYEQYF.

The chain combines TRBV10-2 with TRBJ2-7, with D hard to call. The length of the CDR3 is 15 residues. The V end was cut by 3 bases, the J end by 0 bases, with 12 bases between. Germline V lookup: CDR1 WSHSY, CDR2 SAAADI. CDR3 bases: TGCGCCAGCAGTGACGCAGGCGTTAGCTCCTACGAGCAGTACTTC. Translating it yields CASSDAGVSSYEQYF.

The rearrangement uses TRBV5-1 and TRBJ1-6; D remains unclear. Germline CDR1 SGHRS, CDR2 YFSETQ. V lost 0 bases and J lost 6, with 10 bases in between. The CDR3 extends over 15 amino acids. The CDR3: CASSLGGGGNSPLHF. Here the CDR3 DNA reads TGCGCCAGCAGCTTGGGCGGCGGTGGTAATTCACCCCTCCACTTT.

This sequence joins TRBV6-6 and TRBJ1-3, with D perhaps matching TRBD1 (5 bases). Trimming pared 8 bases from V and 0 bases from J, leaving 17 bases between. Germline V gives CDR1 MNHNY, CDR2 SVGAGI (reference sequence). The CDR3 spans 16 residues. CDR3 sequence (DNA): TGTGCCAGCTATCTGGGGGGGACGTTCTCTGGAAACACCATATATTTT. Translated: CASYLGGTFSGNTIYF.

The chain joins TRBV6-5 to TRBJ2-7, with D possibly being TRBD1 or TRBD2 (6 bases each). Germline assignment: CDR1 MNHEY and CDR2 SVGAGI. This CDR3 has 15 residues. V was pared by 6 bases and J by 3 bases, with 18 bases between. The DNA of the CDR3 is TGTGCCAGCAGCTATAACATCGGGGGCCTCTACGAGCAGTACTTC. It is translated as CASSYNIGGLYEQYF.

The V and J genes are TRBV4-2 and TRBJ2-3; D is unresolved. V was trimmed by 4 bases and J by 2 bases, leaving 13 bases between them. The germline CDR1 and CDR2 sequences are LGHNA and YNFKEQ. The length of the CDR3 is 15 residues. The CDR3 DNA reads as TGTGCCAGCAGCCCAAGACTGCTGAACACAGATACGCAGTATTTT. Translated: CASSPRLLNTDTQYF.

This chain joins TRBV20-1 and TRBJ2-4; D gene unclear. Germline loops: CDR1 DFQATT, CDR2 SNEGSKA (reference sequence). Trimming removed 6 bases at V and 11 bases at J, with 14 bases between. CDR3 size: 11 residues. CDR3 sequence reads: CSAAVQVVQYF. CDR3 nucleotides: TGCAGTGCCGCGGTTCAGGTGGTTCAGTACTTC.

The chain recombines TRBV6-1 with TRBJ1-6; maybe TRBD1 (5 bases). The CDR3 totals 17 residues. Germline V gene data show CDR1 as MNHNS and CDR2 as SASEGT. Trimming removed 1 base at V and 1 base at J, with 11 bases between. CDR3 protein: CASSEGRGGSYNSPLHF. The CDR3, as DNA: TGTGCCAGCAGTGAAGGAAGGGGAGGATCCTATAATTCACCCCTCCACTTT.

The rearrangement joins TRBV30 to TRBJ2-7, with D perhaps TRBD1 (5 bases). CDR1 and CDR2 (germline): GTSNPN, SVGIG (reference sequence). The CDR3 runs 17 residues. The V end was cut by 5 bases, the J end by 1 base, with 24 bases between. The CDR3 sequence: CAWGFRGRTRESYEQYF. The DNA for the CDR3 is TGTGCCTGGGGGTTTAGGGGCCGGACAAGAGAATCCTACGAGCAGTACTTC.

V and J are TRBV16 and TRBJ1-2, with a tentative D call TRBD1 (5 bases). CDR3 size: 14 residues. Germline V gives CDR1 KGHSY, CDR2 FQNENV. V dropped 6 bases and J dropped 4 bases, with 15 bases sitting between them. CDR3 nucleotide sequence: TGTGCCAGCAGTCCAACAACCGGGACCTATGGCTACACCTTC. This sequence encodes CASSPTTGTYGYTF.

The CDR3 DNA follows: TGCGCCAGCAGCCAAGAGGGACAGGGGCGGTATAATGAAAAACTGTTTTTT. Amino acids: CASSQEGQGRYNEKLFF. This sequence joins TRBV4-1 and TRBJ1-4; TRBD1 matches 10 bases. The CDR3 runs 17 residues. Germline V gene sequence: CDR1 MGHRA, CDR2 YSYEKL. Trimming took 0 bases from V and 4 from J; bases not matched to a gene: 5.

The chain employs TRBV11-3 and TRBJ1-1; D call uncertain. The CDR3 contains 13 residues. V was clipped by 1 base and J by 6 bases, with 9 bases between them. Germline-derived CDR1 and CDR2 are SGHNT and YENEEA. Here the CDR3 DNA reads TGTGCCAGCAGCTTAGGGGTGGGATCTGAAGCTTTCTTT. Translation: CASSLGVGSEAFF.

The CDR3 is CASRDDIYGYTF. Here the CDR3 DNA reads TGTGCCAGCAGGGACGACATCTATGGCTACACCTTC. The J gene is TRBJ1-2, the V gene TRBV2; no firm D call. V gave up 6 bases and J gave up 4 bases, with 9 bases separating them. The CDR3 has 12 amino acids. From germline, CDR1 is SNHLY and CDR2 FYNNEI. Based on the CDR3 plus reference TRBV2 and TRBJ1-2, the full variable domain is EPEVTQTPSHQVTQMGQEVILRCVPISNHLYFYWYRQILGQKVEFLVSFYNNEISEKSEIFDDQFSVERPDGSNFTLKIRSTKLEDSAMYFCASRDDIYGYTFGSGTRLTVV.

This clone was picked up one time. V gene TRBV5-1 combines with J gene TRBJ2-2; possibly TRBD1 or TRBD2 for D (6 bases each). V shed 4 bases and J shed 5 bases, with 18 bases lying between them. Per germline, CDR1 SGHRS and CDR2 YFSETQ. This CDR3 has 16 residues. The CDR3: CASSGGDVGGTGELFF. The CDR3 nucleotides read TGCGCCAGCAGCGGGGGCGATGTCGGGGGAACCGGGGAGCTGTTTTTT.

The rearrangement joins TRBV3-1 (or the pseudogene TRBV3-2) to TRBJ2-3; no firm D call. Trimming left V 1 base short and J 7 bases short, with 9 bases between. CDR1 is LGHDT, CDR2 YNNKEL, per germline (reference sequence). This CDR3 has 13 amino acids. In DNA form, the CDR3 reads TGTGCCAGCAGCCAAGGGACGTCGAATACGCAGTATTTT. Translation: CASSQGTSNTQYF.

The chain links TRBV7-9 to TRBJ2-7; 8 bases match TRBD2. Losses at the gene ends were 4 bases for V and 2 bases for J; bases not matched to a gene: 1. CDR1 SEHNR and CDR2 FQNEAQ come from the germline V gene (reference sequence). The CDR3 sequence is 13 residues long. As DNA, the CDR3 is TGTGCCAGCAGCTCGGGACTAGCCTACGAGCAGTACTTC. Translation: CASSSGLAYEQYF.

This chain connects TRBV5-1 to TRBJ1-3; D gene unclear. V dropped 0 bases and J dropped 1 base, with 8 bases sitting between them. This CDR3 spans 15 amino acids. Germline assignment: CDR1 SGHRS and CDR2 YFSETQ. The DNA for the CDR3 is TGCGCCAGCAGCTTGGAGACCAGATCTGGAAACACCATATATTTT. Amino acids: CASSLETRSGNTIYF.

This clone appeared a few times. The gene calls are TRBV5-1 and TRBJ2-1; D might be TRBD2 (5 bases). V was trimmed by 1 base and J by 8 bases, leaving 16 bases between them. The CDR3 loop spans 15 amino acids. From germline, CDR1 is SGHRS and CDR2 YFSETQ. The CDR3 coding sequence is TGCGCCAGCAGCTTGTCTTCTGTGTTGGACTATGAGCAGTTCTTC. Translation: CASSLSSVLDYEQFF.

The CDR3 here is CASRSFGSSSYNEQFF. The CDR3 DNA follows: TGTGCCAGCAGGTCTTTCGGCAGCAGCTCCTACAATGAGCAGTTCTTC. This chain joins TRBV5-4 and TRBJ2-1; D unclear. The CDR3 sequence is 16 residues long. Germline V CDR1 and CDR2: SGHNT, YYREEE (reference sequence). Trimming pared 5 bases from V and 0 bases from J, leaving 15 bases between.